This T cell receptor (beta chain) was retrieved from a study of blood T cell repertoires in COVID-19. Assay used: immunoSEQ multiplex PCR; TCRdb lists only in-frame clones, some missing. Seen here are some 110,000 clones, 86% observed once, and the top ten hold approximately 4%. After removal of 10 bases from V and 5 bases from J, the junction contained 10 bases not matched to a gene. This CDR3 spans 14 amino acids. Germline CDR1 reads MNHEY; CDR2 reads SMNVEV (reference sequence). The V gene is TRBV27, the J gene TRBJ2-1, with 8 bases aligning to TRBD2. The specimen sequenced was peripheral blood. This TCR was recovered from a man aged 35 to 55 with acute or convalescent COVID-19. The DNA for the CDR3 is TGTGCCACCGTGGCAGCGGGGGAAAACAATGAGCAGTTCTTC. Translation gives CATVAAGENNEQFF.